This entry concerns a single TCR beta chain. The V end was cut by 0 bases, the J end by 2 bases, with 9 bases between. Germline V gene data show CDR1 as SGHTA and CDR2 as FQGTGA. The length of the CDR3 is 15 residues. This specimen comes from a study of blood T cell repertoires in COVID-19. The method was immunoSEQ multiplex PCR; TCRdb's version includes in-frame clones alone and lacks a portion of them. Among over 120,000 clones, roughly 84% were seen once, and the ten largest hold about 2.8%. The J gene is TRBJ2-3, the V gene TRBV7-3; D not certain. Sequencing was performed on peripheral blood. This TCR derives from a human donor with acute or convalescent COVID-19. The donor label of this sample is uncertain. CDR3 in DNA: TGTGCCAGCAGCTTAACCGGAGTGGACACAGATACGCAGTATTTT. This sequence encodes CASSLTGVDTDTQYF.